Shown below are 10 T cell receptor beta chains from a single sample sequenced in a study of identical twins (dated by TCRdb to the mid-2010s). Library construction relied on 5' RACE. The sequencer was an Illumina HiSeq 2000. The public sequencing data were trimmed at Q25 with fastp and processed into clonotypes with MiXCR by TCRdb, which kept only in-frame beta chains. For every CDR3 protein sequence, its rows merge into one entry that carries the most common genes and DNA. In all, the sample holds 570,000 or so distinct CDR3 sequences, and 9% to 10% of those were seen once. The ten largest clones take up roughly 3% of the sample. These data were likewise used in another study, on yellow fever vaccine responses in identical twins.

The specimen was PBMCs. These receptors were taken from a woman aged 18-35 years in good health.

In this sample, this clonotype turned up many times. The V call is TRBV24-1, the J call TRBJ2-3; 8 nucleotides align to TRBD1. Germline V CDR1 and CDR2: KGHDR, SFDVKD. Unmatched junction bases numbered 14, after V lost 3 bases and J lost 10 bases. The CDR3 runs to 16 residues. CDR3 amino acids: CATSDPSPGTGESQYF. The CDR3 DNA reads as TGTGCCACCAGTGATCCCAGCCCCGGGACAGGAGAGTCGCAGTATTTT.

This clonotype was counted at least ten times. The chain carries TRBV6-5 and TRBJ2-1; TRBD1 agrees at 9 bases. From germline, CDR1 is MNHEY and CDR2 SVGAGI. The CDR3 is 16 residues long. The J segment lost 5 bases and the V segment lost 3 bases, leaving 8 bases of the junction unmatched. The CDR3 loop reads CASSYSPGTGHNEQFF. The CDR3 nucleotides are TGTGCCAGCAGTTATAGCCCCGGGACAGGGCACAATGAGCAGTTCTTC.

At least ten counts were recorded for this clonotype. Its ends do not fully match the called genes, so a read error is possible. The chain recombines TRBV20-1 with TRBJ2-5; TRBD2 aligns across 12 bases. This CDR3 contains 13 residues. The germline gives CDR1 DFQATT, CDR2 SNEGSKA (reference sequence). Here the CDR3 reads CSTSGGPQETQYF. In nucleotides, the CDR3 is TGCAGTACTAGCGGGGGGCCTCAAGAGACCCAGTACTTC.

This clonotype was seen a handful of times. At one of its ends the junction is not consistent with the germline gene, which may arise from a read error. The chain links TRBV2 to TRBJ2-7; TRBD1 agrees at 10 bases. The CDR3 extends over 11 amino acids. Germline-derived CDR1 and CDR2 are SNHLY and FYNNEI. The CDR3 region is CASRSGQGGTF. CDR3 DNA sequence: TGTGCCAGCAGGTCAGGACAGGGGGGAACGTTC.

The table lists this clonotype with a few counts. The chain has TRBV7-2 and TRBJ2-5, with TRBD2 matching over 11 bases. This CDR3 has 17 amino acids. CDR1 SGHTA and CDR2 FQGNSA come from the germline V gene. J was trimmed by 5 bases and V by 0 bases; bases with no gene match: 8. CDR3 residues: CASSLAMASGGKETQYF. The CDR3, as DNA: TGTGCCAGCAGCTTAGCGATGGCTAGCGGGGGGAAGGAGACCCAGTACTTC.

The chain is built from TRBV20-1 and TRBJ2-7; no firm D call. Trimming left V 4 bases short and J 4 bases short, with 11 bases between. Germline V gives CDR1 DFQATT, CDR2 SNEGSKA (reference sequence). The CDR3 is made up of 12 amino acids. DNA for the CDR3: TGCAGTGCTACCTCTACCGCGTACGAGCAGTACTTC. The encoded protein is CSATSTAYEQYF.

In this sample, this clonotype turned up a few times. This chain links TRBV7-2 with TRBJ2-3; D is unclear. The V and J ends lost 5 bases and 5 bases respectively, with 5 bases between them. CDR1 and CDR2 from the germline V gene are SGHTA and FQGNSA. The CDR3 runs to 11 residues. CDR3 in amino acids: CASSNGDTQYF. In nucleotides, the CDR3 is TGTGCCAGCAGCAACGGAGATACGCAGTATTTT.

This clonotype appeared a few times. The genes are TRBV7-2 and TRBJ1-5; no clear D gene. V gave up 0 bases and J gave up 3 bases, with 9 bases separating them. The V gene's germline CDR1 is SGHTA and CDR2 FQGNSA. The CDR3 is made up of 15 amino acids. The CDR3 sequence: CASSLAAAYNQPQHF. The CDR3 DNA reads TGTGCCAGCAGCTTAGCGGCAGCCTACAATCAGCCCCAGCATTTT.

This clonotype has at least ten counts. The chain carries TRBV10-3 and TRBJ2-3; 8 bases fit TRBD2. Germline V lookup: CDR1 ENHRY, CDR2 SYGVKD. This CDR3 is 15 amino acids long. Trimming cost V 5 bases and J 4 bases; bases outside gene matches: 8. This CDR3 is CAISYSGLAADTQYF. DNA of the CDR3: TGTGCCATCAGTTATTCCGGACTAGCCGCAGATACGCAGTATTTT.

This clonotype was seen a few times. The chain is built from TRBV10-3 and TRBJ1-1, with D unresolved. Trimming removed 0 bases at V and 1 base at J, with 3 bases between. CDR1 ENHRY and CDR2 SYGVKD come from the germline V gene. This CDR3 has 13 amino acids. CDR3 region: CAISESRNTEAFF. The CDR3 bases are TGTGCCATCAGTGAGTCGCGGAACACTGAAGCTTTCTTT.